One sample yielded the 21 T cell receptor beta chains listed below, sequenced in a study of Ad26.COV2.S vaccination and SARS-CoV-2 variants. The protocol was immunoSEQ multiplex PCR, while the TCRdb copy is restricted to in-frame clones and leaves out a portion. The table has around 170,000 clones, approximately 88% seen once; the top ten hold 5.5% to 6%. This sample comprised peripheral blood, obtained after recovery from COVID-19. The receptors originated from a human donor who had recovered from COVID-19.

V gene TRBV9 combines with J gene TRBJ2-3, with 7 bases fitting TRBD2. Unmatched junction bases numbered 6, after V lost 0 bases and J lost 2 bases. This CDR3 spans 16 amino acids. Per germline, CDR1 SGDLS and CDR2 YYNGEE. CDR3 sequence (DNA): TGTGCCAGCAGCGTAGCAGGAGCGGGGCTCACAGATACGCAGTATTTT. It encodes CASSVAGAGLTDTQYF.

Only one count was recorded for this clone. The chain is built from TRBV28 and TRBJ1-2; D gene ambiguous. In germline, CDR1 is MDHEN, CDR2 SYDVKM. The CDR3 consists of 14 residues. V was pared by 1 base and J by 0 bases, with 6 bases between. The CDR3 DNA is TGTGCCAGCAGTTTATCGTGGGCTAACTATGGCTACACCTTC. It specifies CASSLSWANYGYTF.

In this sample, this clone turned up once. The CDR3 bases are TGTGCCAGCTCCCTAGGACAGAATTTGAATCAGCCCCAGCATTTT. This gives the protein CASSLGQNLNQPQHF. The genes are TRBV18 and TRBJ1-5, with D perhaps matching TRBD1 (6 bases). V lost 6 bases to trimming and J lost 4 bases, with 16 bases between them. This CDR3 region has 15 residues. The germline V gene has CDR1 KGHSH and CDR2 LQKENI.

J is TRBJ1-2 and V is TRBV6-1, with D maybe TRBD1 (5 bases). Per germline, CDR1 MNHNS and CDR2 SASEGT. Trimming left V 3 bases short and J 6 bases short, with 8 bases between. The CDR3 is made up of 12 amino acids. The CDR3 nucleotides are TGTGCCAGCAGTGACAGGGTGGATGGCTACACCTTC. Amino acid sequence: CASSDRVDGYTF.

The chain uses TRBV7-9 and TRBJ2-7; the D is unclear. CDR3 size: 15 residues. V lost 5 bases to trimming and J lost 0 bases, with 14 bases between them. From germline, CDR1 is SEHNR and CDR2 FQNEAQ (reference sequence). The CDR3 protein is CASSQTDATSYEQYF. DNA of the CDR3: TGTGCCAGCAGCCAAACAGATGCTACCTCCTACGAGCAGTACTTC.

The CDR3 sequence is CASSPTTDNYGYTF. For the CDR3, the DNA is TGTGCCAGCAGCCCAACGACGGACAACTATGGCTACACCTTC. The chain employs TRBV5-6 and TRBJ1-2; D uncertain. Germline V gene data show CDR1 as SGHDT and CDR2 as YYEEEE. The length of the CDR3 is 14 residues. V was pared by 4 bases and J by 2 bases, with 12 bases between.

The J gene is TRBJ1-6, the V gene TRBV3-1 (or the pseudogene TRBV3-2); D is unclear. V was clipped by 8 bases and J by 8 bases, with 13 bases between them. Germline V gene lookup returns CDR1 LGHDT and CDR2 YNNKEL (reference sequence). The CDR3 spans 13 residues. DNA for the CDR3: TGTGCCAGCGGGCCACCGGGTGATTCACCCCTCCACTTT. Translation: CASGPPGDSPLHF.

CDR3 nucleotides: TGTGCCAGCAGCTGGGGACAGATTAACACTGAAGCTTTCTTT. It yields the protein CASSWGQINTEAFF. The chain links TRBV7-2 to TRBJ1-1; 7 bases agree with TRBD1. Losses at the gene ends were 4 bases for V and 2 bases for J; bases not matched to a gene: 4. Per the germline V gene, CDR1 is SGHTA and CDR2 is FQGNSA. This CDR3 has 14 amino acids.

This clone turned up a few times. The chain links TRBV6-6 to TRBJ1-5; a weak D match, TRBD1 (5 bases). V was shortened by 8 bases and J by 4 bases, with 21 bases between the two germline ends. The germline V gene has CDR1 MNHNY and CDR2 SVGAGI (reference sequence). The CDR3 consists of 16 residues. Written as DNA, the CDR3 is TGTGCCAGCGACTCCTTGTCAGGGCAAGGAAATCAGCCCCAGCATTTT. This translates into CASDSLSGQGNQPQHF.

The chain joins TRBV6-5 to TRBJ2-5; D gene ambiguous. The germline gives CDR1 MNHEY, CDR2 SVGAGI. The CDR3 length is 13 residues. Trimming pared 8 bases from V and 5 bases from J, leaving 15 bases between. CDR3 residues: CASLVQLGETQYF. The CDR3 DNA is TGTGCCAGCCTGGTTCAGTTGGGGGAGACCCAGTACTTC.

The rearrangement uses TRBV7-3 and TRBJ2-7; TRBD2 agrees at 9 bases. The trim removed 0 bases at V and 4 bases at J, leaving 1 base unmatched. Looked up from germline, CDR1 is SGHTA and CDR2 is FQGTGA. The CDR3 consists of 14 residues. CDR3 region: CASSLTSGSYEQYF. CDR3 in DNA: TGTGCCAGCAGCTTAACTAGCGGGAGTTACGAGCAGTACTTC.

This clone occurred once. The rearrangement uses TRBV2 and TRBJ2-3; the match to TRBD1 covers 8 bases. CDR3 length equals 15 residues. The J segment lost 0 bases and the V segment lost 2 bases, leaving 1 base of the junction unmatched. Germline V lookup: CDR1 SNHLY, CDR2 FYNNEI. The CDR3 sequence is CASSEWTGSTDTQYF. CDR3 DNA: TGTGCCAGCAGTGAATGGACAGGGAGCACAGATACGCAGTATTTT.

This rearrangement joins TRBV10-3 to TRBJ1-6; D gene unclear. The CDR3 totals 14 residues. The germline V gene encodes CDR1 ENHRY and CDR2 SYGVKD. Trimming pared 6 bases from V and 10 bases from J, leaving 16 bases between. This CDR3 is CAISHGGEGSPLHF. CDR3 bases: TGTGCCATCAGCCACGGCGGGGAGGGATCACCCCTCCACTTT.

The V gene is TRBV7-9, the J gene TRBJ2-2, with 9 bases aligning to TRBD1. Germline V CDR1 and CDR2: SEHNR, FQNEAQ (reference sequence). Losses at the gene ends were 5 bases for V and 4 bases for J; bases not matched to a gene: 8. The CDR3 spans 16 residues. The CDR3 DNA is TGTGCCAGCAGCCAGCAGGGACAGGGAAGCACCGGGGAGCTGTTTTTT. Translation: CASSQQGQGSTGELFF.

The chain is built from TRBV4-2 and TRBJ2-2; 10 positions agree with TRBD2. Germline values: CDR1 LGHNA, CDR2 YNFKEQ. V gave up 1 base and J gave up 7 bases; unmatched junction bases: 6. The CDR3 extends over 16 amino acids. The CDR3, as DNA: TGTGCCAGCAGCCAAGCGGGACTAGCGATGGGCGGGGAGCTGTTTTTT. It specifies CASSQAGLAMGGELFF.

The chain is built from TRBV7-9 and TRBJ2-7; no clear D. The CDR3 contains 10 residues. V shed 5 bases and J shed 9 bases, with 8 bases lying between them. Germline CDR1 is SEHNR and CDR2 is FQNEAQ (reference sequence). The CDR3 coding sequence is TGTGCCAGCAGCGTTTCCAGGCAGTACTTC. As protein: CASSVSRQYF.

Here the CDR3 reads CASSLTAGNSPLHF. CDR3 bases: TGTGCCAGCAGTTTAACAGCGGGTAATTCACCCCTCCACTTT. V and J are TRBV28 and TRBJ1-6; D unclear. This CDR3 spans 14 amino acids. V lost 2 bases to trimming and J lost 6 bases, with 8 bases between them. Germline V lookup: CDR1 MDHEN, CDR2 SYDVKM.

The V and J genes are TRBV5-5 and TRBJ1-2, with 8 bases identical to TRBD1. The CDR3 is made up of 18 amino acids. The V gene's germline CDR1 is SGHKS and CDR2 YYEKEE (reference sequence). The ends lost 4 bases at V and 2 bases at J; junction bases unmatched: 16. The CDR3 sequence: CASSAQVGTGILNYGYTF. In DNA form, the CDR3 reads TGTGCCAGCAGCGCTCAGGTCGGGACAGGTATTCTCAACTATGGCTACACCTTC.

This chain links TRBV28 with TRBJ2-1; D possibly corresponds to TRBD1 (6 bases). The CDR3 contains 18 residues. The germline V and J ends were trimmed by 5 bases and 0 bases, with 20 bases remaining between them. Germline CDR1 and CDR2: MDHEN and SYDVKM. The CDR3 protein is CASSPLGTSGVSYNEQFF. CDR3 nucleotide sequence: TGTGCCAGCAGTCCATTAGGGACATCGGGTGTCTCCTACAATGAGCAGTTCTTC. The full variable domain, completed using reference TRBV28 and TRBJ2-1, is DVKVTQSSRYLVKRTGEKVFLECVQDMDHENMFWYRQDPGLGLRLIYFSYDVKMKEKGDIPEGYSVSREKKERFSLILESASTNQTSMYLCASSPLGTSGVSYNEQFFGPGTRLTVL.

The gene calls are TRBV3-1 (or the pseudogene TRBV3-2) and TRBJ1-6; 7 bases fit TRBD1. Germline CDR1 and CDR2: LGHDT and YNNKEL (reference sequence). CDR3 length: 16 residues. V was clipped by 2 bases and J by 7 bases; unmatched bases: 8. In DNA form, the CDR3 reads TGTGCCAGCAGCCAATCGAGGACAGGCACAAATTCACCCCTCCACTTT. The encoded protein is CASSQSRTGTNSPLHF.

The chain links TRBV7-9 to TRBJ1-6, with D possibly matching TRBD1 (6 bases). The germline CDR1 and CDR2 sequences are SEHNR and FQNEAQ (reference sequence). Trimming left V 6 bases short and J 6 bases short, with 15 bases between. CDR3 size: 15 residues. The chain's CDR3 is CASRYRESSNSPLHF. In DNA, the CDR3 is TGTGCCAGCAGATACAGGGAATCTTCTAATTCACCCCTCCACTTT.